The 27 T cell receptor beta chains listed next were all sequenced from one sample in a study of Ad26.COV2.S vaccination and SARS-CoV-2 variants. Libraries were prepared by immunoSEQ multiplex PCR; TCRdb keeps only in-frame clonotypes and omits some of them. The table lists about 390,000 clones, roughly 90% of them singletons. Regarding treatment: about 20 received Ad26.COV2.S at low or high dose, single or two shots; several received placebo; per-sample allocation not given. The study sampled participants on day 63 after the first vaccine or placebo injection. This material consisted of peripheral blood, taken in a trial of Ad26.COV2.S vaccine versus placebo. These receptor sequences come from a person aged 18 to 65 who received the Ad26.COV2.S COVID-19 vaccine or a placebo.

This chain links TRBV7-6 with TRBJ2-1; possibly TRBD1 for D (5 bases). Germline CDR1 reads SGHVS; CDR2 reads FNYEAQ. This CDR3 has 16 residues. V shed 0 bases and J shed 5 bases, with 14 bases lying between them. CDR3 in amino acids: CASSLAFRQKNNEQFF. Written as DNA, the CDR3 is TGTGCCAGCAGCTTAGCTTTTCGACAGAAAAACAATGAGCAGTTCTTC.

This clone was detected only a few times. The V and J genes are TRBV19 and TRBJ1-2; tentatively, D is TRBD1 (5 bases). CDR1 and CDR2 from the germline V gene are LNHDA and SQIVND (reference sequence). The CDR3 is 16 amino acids. Trimming removed 6 bases from V and 0 bases from J, with 17 bases in between. The CDR3 bases are TGTGCCAGTAGGACAGACAGAGGGACCACTAACTATGGCTACACCTTC. Its translation is CASRTDRGTTNYGYTF.

The genes are TRBV11-2 and TRBJ2-7, with TRBD2 matching 14 bases. The CDR3 is 16 residues long. Germline CDR1 and CDR2: SGHAT and FQNNGV. V shed 5 bases, J shed 7 bases, and the junction held 10 bases outside the gene matches. CDR3 nucleotides: TGTGCCAGCAGCGACCGGACTAGCGGGGGGTCTATTGAGCAGTACTTC. This translates into CASSDRTSGGSIEQYF.

The chain employs TRBV2 and TRBJ1-1, with 9 bases aligning to TRBD1. Germline-derived CDR1 and CDR2 are SNHLY and FYNNEI. The CDR3 runs 13 residues. The junction had 2 bases not matched to a gene; V was cut back by 6 bases and J by 3 bases. CDR3: CASRYRGHTEAFF. The CDR3 nucleotides read TGTGCCAGCAGGTACAGGGGGCACACTGAAGCTTTCTTT.

The chain joins TRBV5-5 to TRBJ2-1; 7 bases are a match to TRBD2. This CDR3 contains 12 residues. Per germline, CDR1 SGHKS and CDR2 YYEKEE (reference sequence). The V segment lost 4 bases and the J segment 7 bases; nucleotides outside the gene matches: 2. CDR3 amino acids: CASSPGLNEQFF. The CDR3 DNA sequence: TGTGCCAGCAGCCCGGGACTAAATGAGCAGTTCTTC. The full variable domain, its missing parts supplied by reference TRBV5-5 and TRBJ2-1, is DAGVTQSPTHLIKTRGQQVTLRCSPISGHKSVSWYQQVLGQGPQFIFQYYEKEERGRGNFPDRFSARQFPNYSSELNVNALLLGDSALYLCASSPGLNEQFFGPGTRLTVL.

This chain uses TRBV19 with TRBJ2-7, with D unclear. V lost 3 bases and J 3 bases, leaving 18 bases between the germline ends. The CDR3 is 16 amino acids. The germline CDR1 and CDR2 sequences are LNHDA and SQIVND (reference sequence). The CDR3 region is CASSIPHGVRGYEQYF. The CDR3, as DNA: TGTGCCAGTAGTATCCCTCATGGGGTGAGAGGCTACGAGCAGTACTTC.

This sequence joins TRBV10-3 and TRBJ2-5, with D possibly TRBD1 on 6 matching bases. Trimming took 0 bases from V and 3 from J, leaving 14 bases between them. The CDR3 has 16 amino acids. Germline loops: CDR1 ENHRY, CDR2 SYGVKD. CDR3 DNA: TGTGCCATCAGTGAGTCGACGACAGGACTGAAAGAGACCCAGTACTTC. Its translation: CAISESTTGLKETQYF.

This clone appeared a few times. The rearrangement links TRBV5-8 to TRBJ2-2; TRBD1 matches at 8 bases. The junction had 6 bases not matched to a gene; V was cut back by 0 bases and J by 8 bases. Germline-derived CDR1 and CDR2 are SGHTS and YDEGEE. The CDR3 sequence is 15 residues long. CDR3 protein: CASSLGQGFTGELFF. CDR3 DNA sequence: TGTGCCAGCAGCTTGGGACAGGGGTTTACAGGGGAGCTGTTTTTT.

J is TRBJ2-2 and V is TRBV27, with a tentative D call TRBD1 (6 bases). V dropped 0 bases and J dropped 0 bases, with 11 bases sitting between them. The CDR3 length is 17 residues. Germline assignment: CDR1 MNHEY and CDR2 SMNVEV (reference sequence). DNA for the CDR3: TGTGCCAGCAGTTTATCTGACAGGCGGACGAACACCGGGGAGCTGTTTTTT. Protein product: CASSLSDRRTNTGELFF.

The chain joins TRBV28 to TRBJ2-7, with 10 bases matching TRBD1. The V gene's germline CDR1 is MDHEN and CDR2 SYDVKM. The CDR3 contains 14 residues. Trimming removed 6 bases from V and 5 bases from J; junction bases left unmatched: 7. Here the CDR3 DNA reads TGTGCCAGCAGCCCGGGACAGGGGTTTGACGAGCAGTACTTC. As protein: CASSPGQGFDEQYF.

V usage is TRBV7-2 and J usage is TRBJ2-5, with 11 bases lining up with TRBD2. Germline assignment: CDR1 SGHTA and CDR2 FQGNSA. With 1 base clipped from V and 2 bases from J, the junction kept 6 bases outside the gene matches. This CDR3 comprises 17 residues. The CDR3 bases are TGTGCCAGCAGCTTAGAGGTGGCTAGCGGGGGGCAAGAGACCCAGTACTTC. This gives the protein CASSLEVASGGQETQYF.

In DNA, the CDR3 is TGTGCCAGCAGTTTATCGTGGGGACACAAAAACAATGAGCAGTTCTTC. This translates into CASSLSWGHKNNEQFF. The V gene is TRBV27, the J gene TRBJ2-1, with D possibly TRBD1 on 6 matching bases. The CDR3 runs to 16 residues. The germline V gene has CDR1 MNHEY and CDR2 SMNVEV (reference sequence). V lost 0 bases and J 5 bases, leaving 14 bases between the germline ends.

CDR3 nucleotide sequence: TGTGCCACCAGTAGGGACCTAGACGGGGGTCCCTACGAGCAGTACTTC. This encodes CATSRDLDGGPYEQYF. The chain is built from TRBV15 and TRBJ2-7; weak D call: TRBD2 (6 bases). Germline-derived CDR1 and CDR2 are LNHNV and YYDKDF (reference sequence). Trimming pared 6 bases from V and 2 bases from J, leaving 20 bases between. The CDR3 contains 16 residues.

This clone has only a few counts. The V call is TRBV2, the J call TRBJ2-2; TRBD1 might be the D (6 bases). Germline values: CDR1 SNHLY, CDR2 FYNNEI. V was cut by 4 bases and J by 14 bases, with 17 bases left in between. The CDR3 runs 13 residues. CDR3 amino acids: CASSGRSGHPLFF. DNA for the CDR3: TGTGCCAGCAGTGGGAGGTCGGGACACCCTCTGTTTTTT. Filled out from reference TRBV2 and TRBJ2-2, the complete variable domain reads EPEVTQTPSHQVTQMGQEVILRCVPISNHLYFYWYRQILGQKVEFLVSFYNNEISEKSEIFDDQFSVERPDGSNFTLKIRSTKLEDSAMYFCASSGRSGHPLFFGEGSRLTVL.

This rearrangement joins TRBV6-5 to TRBJ2-7, with TRBD1 identical over 9 bases. Germline CDR1 and CDR2: MNHEY and SVGAGI. This CDR3 is 15 amino acids long. Germline trimming cut 5 bases from V and 5 bases from J; bases unmatched to any gene: 10. DNA for the CDR3: TGTGCCAGCAGTAGGAGGCGGACAGGGGACCACGAGCAGTACTTC. It translates to CASSRRRTGDHEQYF.

This chain joins TRBV7-2 and TRBJ2-5; D is possibly TRBD2 (7 bases). The V gene's germline CDR1 is SGHTA and CDR2 FQGNSA. This CDR3 spans 18 amino acids. The V end lost 5 bases, the J end lost 5 bases, and 27 bases lay between the germline ends. For the CDR3, the DNA is TGTGCCAGCAGCGAACTGGGTCGTGGGGGGGCCAGGTCCGAGACCCAGTACTTC. Amino acids: CASSELGRGGARSETQYF. The whole variable domain, filled in from reference TRBV7-2 and TRBJ2-5, reads GAGVSQSPSNKVTEKGKDVELRCDPISGHTALYWYRQSLGQGLEFLIYFQGNSAPDKSGLPSDRFSAERTGGSVSTLTIQRTQQEDSAVYLCASSELGRGGARSETQYFGPGTRLLVL.

The chain is built from TRBV30 and TRBJ1-2; D perhaps matches TRBD1 (5 bases). The germline gives CDR1 GTSNPN, CDR2 SVGIG (reference sequence). The CDR3 totals 13 residues. V lost 7 bases and J 8 bases, leaving 20 bases between the germline ends. The CDR3 DNA is TGTGCCTCCGCCTGGGGCCGGAGTTTGGGCTACACCTTC. Its protein product is CASAWGRSLGYTF.

The chain is built from TRBV5-1 and TRBJ2-2; D remains ambiguous. Germline values: CDR1 SGHRS, CDR2 YFSETQ. There are 13 residues in the CDR3. V dropped 4 bases and J dropped 3 bases, with 7 bases sitting between them. CDR3 loop: CASSITDTGELFF. In DNA form, the CDR3 reads TGCGCCAGCAGCATAACAGACACCGGGGAGCTGTTTTTT.

The rearrangement joins TRBV3-1 (or the pseudogene TRBV3-2) to TRBJ1-3; TRBD1 is a possible D gene (5 bases). The CDR3 loop spans 17 amino acids. The V end was cut by 3 bases, the J end by 4 bases, with 19 bases between. Germline-derived CDR1 and CDR2 are LGHDT and YNNKEL (reference sequence). CDR3 sequence: CASSHHGGGDPGNTIYF. The CDR3 bases are TGTGCCAGCAGCCACCACGGCGGGGGGGATCCCGGAAACACCATATATTTT.

The chain recombines TRBV27 with TRBJ1-2; TRBD1 is a possible D gene (6 bases). The germline V gene encodes CDR1 MNHEY and CDR2 SMNVEV (reference sequence). Trimming took 3 bases from V and 5 from J, leaving 10 bases between them. The CDR3 contains 13 residues. The CDR3 region is CASSLRGRYGYTF. The CDR3 DNA follows: TGTGCCAGCAGTTTGCGGGGGCGGTATGGCTACACCTTC.

The J gene is TRBJ2-7, the V gene TRBV4-3, with 10 bases identical to TRBD1. The germline gives CDR1 LGHNA, CDR2 YSLEER. Trimming at V came to 0 bases and at J to 3 bases, leaving 2 bases not matched to a gene. This CDR3 comprises 15 residues. The CDR3 loop reads CASSQDRDRGYEQYF. CDR3 in DNA: TGCGCCAGCAGCCAAGACCGGGACAGGGGCTACGAGCAGTACTTC.

The gene calls are TRBV29-1 and TRBJ1-2; D not resolved. Germline CDR1 reads SQVTM; CDR2 reads ANQGSEA. The CDR3 totals 13 residues. Trimming shortened V by 0 bases and J by 1 base, and 6 bases separated the two germline ends. The CDR3 bases are TGCAGCGTTGAAGACGATTTTAACTATGGCTACACCTTC. It specifies CSVEDDFNYGYTF.

The chain recombines TRBV28 with TRBJ2-7; D is unresolved. V lost 5 bases and J lost 2, with 7 bases in between. Germline CDR1 MDHEN, CDR2 SYDVKM. The CDR3 is 12 residues long. The CDR3 DNA reads TGTGCCAGCAGTCTCCGAGCCTACGAGCAGTACTTC. Amino acid sequence: CASSLRAYEQYF.

The chain has TRBV19 and TRBJ2-7; TRBD1 aligns across 10 bases. With 6 bases clipped from V and 1 base from J, the junction kept 6 bases outside the gene matches. Germline loops: CDR1 LNHDA, CDR2 SQIVND (reference sequence). The CDR3 contains 15 residues. CDR3 coding DNA: TGTGCCAGTAGATGGGGACAGGGGAGTTCCTACGAGCAGTACTTC. This codes for CASRWGQGSSYEQYF.

This sequence joins TRBV6-6 and TRBJ1-1; D gene unclear. V was trimmed by 5 bases and J by 0 bases, leaving 13 bases between them. The CDR3 has 15 amino acids. Per the germline V gene, CDR1 is MNHNY and CDR2 is SVGAGI (reference sequence). CDR3 amino acids: CASSPPDGVNTEAFF. The CDR3 DNA is TGTGCCAGCAGTCCCCCGGACGGAGTGAACACTGAAGCTTTCTTT.

The V and J genes are TRBV27 and TRBJ1-1; possible D gene TRBD1, 6 bases. The CDR3 contains 14 residues. V dropped 3 bases and J dropped 1 base, with 9 bases sitting between them. CDR1 MNHEY and CDR2 SMNVEV come from the germline V gene (reference sequence). CDR3 in DNA: TGTGCCAGCAGTTTGGGGACACCGAACACTGAAGCTTTCTTT. It translates to CASSLGTPNTEAFF.

The chain joins TRBV6-2 or TRBV6-3 to TRBJ2-5; D uncertain. Germline CDR1 MNHEY, CDR2 SVGEGT. The CDR3 covers 12 residues. With 2 bases removed from V and 9 bases from J, the gap between germline ends came to 10 bases. The CDR3, as DNA: TGTGCCAGCAGTTACCCTTTGGGTCCCCAGTACTTC. It yields the protein CASSYPLGPQYF.